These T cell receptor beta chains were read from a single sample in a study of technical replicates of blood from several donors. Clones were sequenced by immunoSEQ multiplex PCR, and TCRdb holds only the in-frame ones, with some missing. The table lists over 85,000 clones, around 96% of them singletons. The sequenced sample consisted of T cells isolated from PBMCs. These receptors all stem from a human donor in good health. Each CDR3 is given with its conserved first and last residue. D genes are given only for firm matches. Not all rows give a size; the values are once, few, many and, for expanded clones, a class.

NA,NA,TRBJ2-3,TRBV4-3,CASSQEGRDTQYF,TGCGCCAGCAGCCAAGAGGGCCGGGATACGCAGTATTTT
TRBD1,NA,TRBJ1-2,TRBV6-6,CASSPGTGRGYTF,TGTGCCAGCAGTCCCGGGACAGGGAGGGGCTACACCTTC
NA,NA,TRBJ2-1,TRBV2,CALSTGVINEQFF,TGTGCCTTATCGACGGGGGTTATCAATGAGCAGTTCTTC
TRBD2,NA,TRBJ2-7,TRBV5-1,CASSSTSGSSYEQYF,TGCGCCAGCAGCTCTACTAGCGGGAGCTCCTACGAGCAGTACTTC
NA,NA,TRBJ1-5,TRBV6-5,CASSWRGNQPQHF,TGTGCCAGCAGTTGGAGGGGCAATCAGCCCCAGCATTTT
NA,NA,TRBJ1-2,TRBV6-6,CASSLAGRNYGYTF,TGTGCCAGCAGTTTGGCAGGGCGGAACTATGGCTACACCTTC
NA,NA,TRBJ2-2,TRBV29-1,CSVRRVTGELFF,TGCAGCGTCCGCCGGGTAACCGGGGAGCTGTTTTTT
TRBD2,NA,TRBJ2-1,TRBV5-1,CASRGTGLAIDEQFF,TGCGCCAGCAGGGGAACGGGACTAGCGATCGATGAGCAGTTCTTC
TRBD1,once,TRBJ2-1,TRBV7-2,CASTRDSREQFF,TGTGCCAGCACCCGGGACAGCCGTGAGCAGTTCTTC
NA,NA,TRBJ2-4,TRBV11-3,CASSLDRGIQYF,TGTGCCAGCAGCTTAGACCGGGGCATTCAGTACTTC
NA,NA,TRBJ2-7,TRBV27,CASRLDLNSYEQYF,TGTGCCAGCAGATTGGACTTAAATTCCTACGAGCAGTACTTC
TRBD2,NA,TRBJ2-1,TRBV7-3,CASSFVAGGWNEQFF,TGTGCCAGCAGCTTCGTAGCGGGAGGGTGGAATGAGCAGTTCTTC
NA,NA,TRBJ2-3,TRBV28,CATNPQTRTDTQYF,TGTGCTACAAACCCCCAGACTCGCACAGATACGCAGTATTTT
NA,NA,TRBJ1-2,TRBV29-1,CSVETTVASDGYTF,TGCAGCGTTGAGACGACAGTAGCTTCGGATGGCTACACCTTC
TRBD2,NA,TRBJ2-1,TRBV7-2,CASSLAGTRRFF,TGTGCCAGCAGCTTAGCCGGGACTAGAAGGTTCTTC
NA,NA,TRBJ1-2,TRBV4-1,CASSQLTGIGDYGYTF,TGCGCCAGCAGCCAACTTACAGGGATCGGCGACTATGGCTACACCTTC
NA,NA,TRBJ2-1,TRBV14,CASSQGSGTPGDEQFF,TGTGCCAGCAGCCAAGGCTCCGGGACCCCGGGGGATGAGCAGTTCTTC
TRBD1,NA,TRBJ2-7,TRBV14,CASSAPGQSYEQYF,TGTGCCAGCAGCGCCCCGGGACAGAGCTACGAGCAGTACTTC
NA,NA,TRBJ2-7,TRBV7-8,CASSLASGLSYEQYF,TGTGCCAGCAGCTTAGCTTCCGGTCTCTCCTACGAGCAGTACTTC
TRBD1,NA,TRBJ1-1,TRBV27,CASSSPRDRGSTEAFF,TGTGCCAGCAGTTCCCCCCGGGACAGGGGTAGCACTGAAGCTTTCTTT
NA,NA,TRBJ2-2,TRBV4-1,CASSLGGWERPKGTGELFF,TGCGCCAGCAGCCTAGGGGGTTGGGAGCGCCCCAAGGGCACCGGGGAGCTGTTTTTT
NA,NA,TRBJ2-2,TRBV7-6,CASSFSASNTGELFF,TGTGCCAGCAGCTTTAGCGCCTCGAACACCGGGGAGCTGTTTTTT
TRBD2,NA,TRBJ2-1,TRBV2,CAKKGLASYNEQFF,TGTGCCAAGAAGGGACTAGCATCCTACAATGAGCAGTTCTTC
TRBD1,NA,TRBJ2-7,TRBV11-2,CASSLLTGAYEQYF,TGTGCCAGCAGCTTACTAACAGGGGCCTACGAGCAGTACTTC
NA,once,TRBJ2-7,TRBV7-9,CASSLMEASSYEQYF,TGTGCCAGCAGCTTGATGGAGGCCAGCTCCTACGAGCAGTACTTC
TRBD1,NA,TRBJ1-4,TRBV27,CATSVDRDEKLFF,TGTGCCACTTCAGTTGACAGGGATGAAAAACTGTTTTTT
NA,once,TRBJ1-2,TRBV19,CASRAGTSDYGYTF,TGTGCCAGTAGAGCCGGGACATCGGACTATGGCTACACCTTC
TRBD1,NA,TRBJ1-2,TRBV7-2,CASSLWDRGYGYTF,TGTGCCAGCAGCTTATGGGACAGAGGATATGGCTACACCTTC
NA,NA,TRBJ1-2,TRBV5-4,CASSLDGARGGGGYTF,TGTGCCAGCAGCTTGGACGGGGCCAGGGGCGGTGGTGGCTACACCTTC
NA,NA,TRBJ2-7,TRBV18,CASSRRTQHTYEQYF,TGTGCCAGCTCACGCCGGACACAGCACACCTACGAGCAGTACTTC
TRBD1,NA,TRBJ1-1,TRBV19,CASSVQGGTEAFF,TGTGCCAGTAGTGTACAGGGGGGCACTGAAGCTTTCTTT
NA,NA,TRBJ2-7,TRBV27,CASSLRTAYEQYF,TGTGCCAGCAGTTTAAGGACTGCTTACGAGCAGTACTTC
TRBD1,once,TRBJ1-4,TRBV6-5,CASSMDREGEKLFF,TGTGCCAGCAGTATGGACAGGGAGGGGGAAAAACTGTTTTTT
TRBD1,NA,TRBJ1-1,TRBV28,CASSETGGTNTEAFF,TGTGCCAGCAGCGAGACAGGGGGCACGAACACTGAAGCTTTCTTT
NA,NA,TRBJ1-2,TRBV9,CASSQSTGIYGYTF,TGTGCCAGCAGCCAATCCACAGGAATCTATGGCTACACCTTC
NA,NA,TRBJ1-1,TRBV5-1,CASSLASGWTLNTEAFF,TGCGCCAGCAGCTTGGCCTCCGGATGGACTCTGAACACTGAAGCTTTCTTT
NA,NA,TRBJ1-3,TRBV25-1,CASSDFTELGNTIYF,TGTGCCAGCAGTGATTTTACCGAACTAGGAAACACCATATATTTT